Presented here are 6 T cell receptor beta chains from one specimen sequenced in a study of T cell responses to AZD1222 COVID-19 vaccine. Generated by immunoSEQ multiplex PCR, the TCRdb table keeps only in-frame clones and is missing some. The data hold roughly 120,000 clones, with about nine tenths observed a single time. Sequenced material: peripheral blood, taken on day 0 of AZD1222 vaccination. The receptors stem from an adult in good health.

The gene calls are TRBV5-8 and TRBJ2-7, with a tentative D call TRBD1 (5 bases). V was clipped by 5 bases and J by 6 bases, with 15 bases between them. The CDR3 totals 13 residues. The germline V gene has CDR1 SGHTS and CDR2 YDEGEE. The CDR3 DNA reads TGTGCCAGCAGGAGGATGGGGCATTCCGAGCAGTACTTC. Translated: CASRRMGHSEQYF.

The CDR3 region is CASSLARGRDEQFF. CDR3 DNA sequence: TGTGCCAGCAGCTTAGCGCGGGGCCGAGATGAGCAGTTCTTC. The chain links TRBV7-8 to TRBJ2-1; TRBD2 is a possible D gene (6 bases). V lost 0 bases, J lost 8 bases, and 11 bases lay in between. The CDR3 is made up of 14 amino acids. CDR1 and CDR2 (germline): SGHVS, FQNEAQ.

This chain joins TRBV7-2 and TRBJ1-6; D gene uncertain. CDR1 and CDR2 (germline): SGHTA, FQGNSA. The CDR3 covers 15 residues. Trimming pared 0 bases from V and 9 bases from J, leaving 12 bases between. CDR3 sequence reads: CASSLAEGSVSPLHF. CDR3 in DNA: TGTGCCAGCAGCTTAGCGGAGGGCTCGGTTTCACCCCTCCACTTT.

V gene TRBV7-8 combines with J gene TRBJ1-4; D unresolved. The V end lost 3 bases, the J end lost 8 bases, and 13 bases lay between the germline ends. Germline CDR1 reads SGHVS; CDR2 reads FQNEAQ. CDR3 size: 14 residues. CDR3 loop: CASSFSSGIEKLFF. The DNA of the CDR3 is TGTGCCAGCAGCTTCTCTTCCGGGATCGAAAAACTGTTTTTT.

This clone was found a few times. This chain connects TRBV3-1 (or the pseudogene TRBV3-2) to TRBJ2-7; TRBD2 aligns across 13 bases. This CDR3 contains 14 residues. In germline, CDR1 is LGHDT, CDR2 YNNKEL (reference sequence). With 3 bases clipped from V and 6 bases from J, the junction kept 2 bases outside the gene matches. The CDR3 sequence: CASSQGLAGTEQYF. In DNA, the CDR3 is TGTGCCAGCAGCCAGGGACTAGCGGGGACCGAGCAGTACTTC.

The rearrangement joins TRBV6-2 or TRBV6-3 to TRBJ2-1; D could derive from TRBD1 or TRBD2 (5 bases each). The germline V gene has CDR1 MNHEY and CDR2 SVGEGT. Trimming took 8 bases from V and 9 from J, leaving 35 bases between them. The CDR3 spans 19 residues. The CDR3 here is CASGSRFLIGGALSSEQFF. The CDR3 nucleotides read TGTGCCAGCGGTTCCCGCTTTTTAATTGGGGGAGCACTGAGTAGTGAGCAGTTCTTC.